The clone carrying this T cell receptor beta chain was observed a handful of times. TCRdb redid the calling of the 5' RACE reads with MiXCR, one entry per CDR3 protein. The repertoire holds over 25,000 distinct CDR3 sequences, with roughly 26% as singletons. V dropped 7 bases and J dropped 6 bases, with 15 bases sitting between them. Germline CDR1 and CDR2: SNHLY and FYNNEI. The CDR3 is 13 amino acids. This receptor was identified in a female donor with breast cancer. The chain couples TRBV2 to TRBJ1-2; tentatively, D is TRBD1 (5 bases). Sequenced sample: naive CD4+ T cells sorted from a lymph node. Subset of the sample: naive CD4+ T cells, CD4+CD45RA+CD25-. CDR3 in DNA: TGTGCCAGCATGTTTGGGACGGAGAATGGCTACACCTTC. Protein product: CASMFGTENGYTF.